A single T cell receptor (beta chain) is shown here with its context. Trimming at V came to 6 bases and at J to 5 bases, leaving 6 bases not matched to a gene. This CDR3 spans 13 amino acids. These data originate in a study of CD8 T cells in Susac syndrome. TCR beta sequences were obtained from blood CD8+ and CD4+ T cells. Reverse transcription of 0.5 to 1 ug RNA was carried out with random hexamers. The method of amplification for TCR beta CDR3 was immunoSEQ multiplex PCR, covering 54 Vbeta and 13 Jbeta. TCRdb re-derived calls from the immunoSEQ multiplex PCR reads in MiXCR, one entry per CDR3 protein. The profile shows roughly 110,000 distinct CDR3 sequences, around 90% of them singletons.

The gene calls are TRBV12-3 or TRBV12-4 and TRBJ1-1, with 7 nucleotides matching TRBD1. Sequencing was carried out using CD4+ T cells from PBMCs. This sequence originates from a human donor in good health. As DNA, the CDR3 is TGTGCCAGCAGCGACAGGGTTATAACTGAAGCTTTCTTT. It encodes CASSDRVITEAFF.